These T cell receptor beta chains were read from a single sample in a study of blood T cell repertoires in COVID-19. Sequencing used immunoSEQ multiplex PCR; TCRdb keeps in-frame clones, though not all of them. In the table there are a few hundred thousand clones, more than 75% of which are singletons. Sequencing used peripheral blood. The receptor set was obtained from a woman aged 40 to 50 who had recovered from COVID-19. The CDR3 runs from the conserved cysteine through the conserved F or W. A D gene is named only where the DNA matches it firmly. Clone size is given for some rows only: seen once, a few or many times, or a class if the clone is expanded.

>NA|TRBJ2-7|NA|TRBV12-3/TRBV12-4
CASSFRLVGEQYF
TGTGCCAGCAGTTTCCGACTAGTCGGCGAGCAGTACTTC
>TRBD1|TRBJ1-5|NA|TRBV6-2/TRBV6-3
CASSYGMTGGSYSNQPQHF
TGTGCCAGCAGTTATGGGATGACAGGGGGCTCCTATAGCAATCAGCCCCAGCATTTT
>NA|TRBJ2-1|NA|TRBV7-7
CASSPVGTQNNEQFF
TGTGCTAGCAGCCCCGTTGGGACACAGAACAATGAGCAGTTCTTC
>NA|TRBJ1-2|NA|TRBV6-2/TRBV6-3
CASSPRGAGRRTSTF
TGTGCCAGCAGCCCCCGAGGGGCGGGACGTCGGACGTCCACCTTC
>NA|TRBJ1-6|NA|TRBV11-3
CASSRGGTDSPLHF
TGTGCCAGCAGCCGGGGAGGGACGGATTCACCCCTCCACTTT
>NA|TRBJ1-1|NA|TRBV5-4
CASSLEAWATEAFF
TGTGCCAGCAGCTTGGAGGCCTGGGCGACTGAAGCTTTCTTT
>NA|TRBJ2-1|NA|TRBV5-1
CASSLGRDNYNEQFF
TGCGCCAGCAGCTTGGGCAGGGATAACTACAATGAGCAGTTCTTC
>NA|TRBJ2-3|NA|TRBV20-1
CSASGGWSTDTQYF
TGCAGTGCTAGTGGCGGGTGGAGCACAGATACGCAGTATTTT
>NA|TRBJ2-5|NA|TRBV4-1
CASSPTRGQTQETQYF
TGCGCCAGCAGCCCCACCAGGGGCCAGACCCAAGAGACCCAGTACTTC
>NA|TRBJ2-1|NA|TRBV3-1/TRBV3-2
CASSQHDWSSYNEQFF
TGTGCCAGCAGCCAACATGACTGGAGCTCCTACAATGAGCAGTTCTTC
>NA|TRBJ2-3|NA|TRBV6-2/TRBV6-3
CASSYSDRGGGTQYF
TGTGCCAGCAGTTACTCCGACAGGGGAGGGGGAACGCAGTATTTT
>NA|TRBJ2-4|NA|TRBV7-2
CASSFGGNIQYF
TGTGCCAGCAGCTTCGGGGGTAACATTCAGTACTTC
>TRBD1|TRBJ1-1|NA|TRBV10-3
CAISAGTEGTEAFF
TGTGCCATCAGTGCAGGGACAGAGGGCACTGAAGCTTTCTTT
>NA|TRBJ2-7|NA|TRBV19
CASSIDPYGGASYEQYF
TGTGCCAGTAGTATAGACCCTTATGGCGGGGCCTCCTACGAGCAGTACTTC
>TRBD1|TRBJ1-5|NA|TRBV2
CASDRGNQPQHF
TGTGCCAGCGACAGGGGCAATCAGCCCCAGCATTTT
>TRBD2|TRBJ2-1|NA|TRBV7-9
CASSPSGRGYNEQFF
TGTGCCAGCAGCCCTAGCGGGAGGGGGTACAATGAGCAGTTCTTC
>TRBD2|TRBJ2-7|NA|TRBV6-5
CASSHTRGVQYF
TGTGCCAGCAGCCACACCCGGGGGGTGCAGTACTTC
>NA|TRBJ1-2|NA|TRBV19
CASSMPGLAYGYTF
TGTGCCAGTAGTATGCCAGGGCTGGCCTATGGCTACACCTTC
>NA|TRBJ2-7|NA|TRBV7-9
CASSRVSKSSYEQYF
TGTGCCAGCAGCCGAGTGAGCAAGAGCTCCTACGAGCAGTACTTC
>TRBD2|TRBJ2-3|NA|TRBV6-7
CASSPRSGRGLSTDTQYF
TGTGCCAGCAGCCCCCGGAGCGGGAGGGGGTTGAGCACAGATACGCAGTATTTT
>TRBD2|TRBJ2-1|NA|TRBV24-1
CATSDGQTSGRGNEQFF
TGTGCCACCAGTGATGGGCAGACTAGCGGGAGAGGTAATGAGCAGTTCTTC
>NA|TRBJ1-1|NA|TRBV29-1
CSVVTGGRVGTEAFF
TGCAGCGTCGTGACGGGTGGCAGGGTGGGTACTGAAGCTTTCTTT
>NA|TRBJ2-3|NA|TRBV11-2
CASSSAPSGPPSAGYTQYF
TGTGCCAGCAGCTCCGCCCCCTCCGGGCCACCGTCGGCGGGGTATACGCAGTATTTT
>NA|TRBJ2-5|NA|TRBV6-6
CASSYSGGGGETQYF
TGTGCCAGCAGTTACTCTGGGGGGGGCGGAGAGACCCAGTACTTC
>TRBD2|TRBJ2-7|NA|TRBV4-1
CASSQDGQREGYEQYF
TGCGCCAGCAGCCAAGATGGCCAGCGGGAGGGGTACGAGCAGTACTTC
>NA|TRBJ2-1|NA|TRBV6-2/TRBV6-3
CASSYLLGLGMREQFF
TGTGCCAGCAGTTACCTTTTGGGGCTAGGCATGCGTGAGCAGTTCTTC
>TRBD1|TRBJ2-1|NA|TRBV6-5
CASRDRVDAEQFF
TGTGCCAGTCGGGACAGGGTGGATGCTGAGCAGTTCTTC
>NA|TRBJ1-6|NA|TRBV4-3
CASSQRAGAYNSPLHF
TGCGCCAGCAGCCAAAGGGCAGGGGCCTATAATTCACCCCTCCACTTT
>NA|TRBJ2-2|NA|TRBV24-1
CATSAPSGNTGELFF
TGTGCCACCAGCGCACCGAGCGGTAACACCGGGGAGCTGTTTTTT
>TRBD2|TRBJ2-1|NA|TRBV27
CASSFGRAGEQFF
TGTGCCAGCAGTTTCGGGAGGGCGGGTGAGCAGTTCTTC
>NA|TRBJ1-1|NA|TRBV30
CAWRRRVVGTEAFF
TGTGCCTGGAGGCGGCGAGTGGTTGGCACTGAAGCTTTCTTT
>NA|TRBJ2-2|NA|TRBV30
CAWSRQAGGELFF
TGTGCCTGGAGTCGGCAGGCGGGCGGGGAGCTGTTTTTT
>NA|TRBJ2-7|NA|TRBV10-2
CASSTGLVQYF
TGCGCCAGCAGCACCGGACTGGTGCAGTACTTC
>TRBD2|TRBJ2-7|NA|TRBV29-1
CSVEEAGGGYEQYF
TGCAGCGTTGAAGAAGCGGGAGGGGGCTACGAGCAGTACTTC
>TRBD1|TRBJ2-4|NA|TRBV11-3
CASSNPTGPLAKNIQYF
TGTGCCAGCAGCAACCCGACAGGGCCGCTAGCCAAAAACATTCAGTACTTC
>TRBD2|TRBJ2-1|once|TRBV10-3
CAISESLAGRNEQFF
TGTGCCATCAGTGAGTCTCTAGCGGGGAGGAATGAGCAGTTCTTC
>NA|TRBJ2-1|NA|TRBV12-3/TRBV12-4
CASSRGLTDEQFF
TGTGCCAGCAGCCGAGGCCTTACCGATGAGCAGTTCTTC
>NA|TRBJ2-5|NA|TRBV14
CASSQDSAETQYF
TGTGCCAGCAGCCAAGATAGCGCGGAGACCCAGTACTTC
>TRBD2|TRBJ2-2|NA|TRBV2
CASSEQLLAVGELFF
TGTGCCAGCAGTGAACAGCTCCTAGCGGTGGGGGAGCTGTTTTTT
>TRBD2|TRBJ2-7|NA|TRBV4-1
CASSQGGGLPYEQYF
TGCGCCAGCAGCCAGGGGGGGGGACTTCCCTACGAGCAGTACTTC
>NA|TRBJ2-6|NA|TRBV5-7
CASSPREAGANVLTF
TGTGCCAGCAGCCCCAGGGAGGCAGGGGCCAACGTCCTGACTTTC
>TRBD1|TRBJ1-5|NA|TRBV2
CASSPTGGAGQPQHF
TGTGCCAGCAGCCCAACAGGGGGCGCGGGTCAGCCCCAGCATTTT
>TRBD2|TRBJ2-6|NA|TRBV27
CASSWGGSGANVLTF
TGTGCCAGCAGCTGGGGGGGCTCTGGGGCCAACGTCCTGACTTTC
>NA|TRBJ1-2|NA|TRBV5-8
CARPTGRADYGYTF
TGTGCCAGACCCACCGGGAGGGCCGACTATGGCTACACCTTC
>NA|TRBJ1-5|NA|TRBV5-1
CASSLGADGQPQHF
TGCGCCAGCAGCTTGGGGGCTGACGGTCAGCCCCAGCATTTT
>TRBD1|TRBJ2-3|NA|TRBV11-1
CASSPRQGGRSDTQYF
TGTGCCAGCAGCCCCCGACAGGGCGGAAGGTCAGATACGCAGTATTTT
>NA|TRBJ2-5|once|TRBV5-1
CASSFGPGETQYF
TGCGCCAGCAGCTTTGGACCGGGGGAGACCCAGTACTTC